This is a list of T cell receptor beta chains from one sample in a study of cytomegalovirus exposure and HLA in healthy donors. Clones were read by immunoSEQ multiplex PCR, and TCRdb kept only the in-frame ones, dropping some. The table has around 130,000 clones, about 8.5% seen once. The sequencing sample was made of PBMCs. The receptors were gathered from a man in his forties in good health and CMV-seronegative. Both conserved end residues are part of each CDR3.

CDR3: CASTGGQGSSYEQYF
V: TRBV2
J: TRBJ2-7

CDR3: CAVQQGNYGYTF
V: TRBV28
J: TRBJ1-2

CDR3: CASSQDVAGSSYNEQFF
V: TRBV4-3
J: TRBJ2-1

CDR3: CASSASTGPREAFF
V: TRBV2
J: TRBJ1-1

CDR3: CASSFLSGGSTDTQYF
V: TRBV11-2
J: TRBJ2-3

CDR3: CASRTGYNQPQHF
V: TRBV2
J: TRBJ1-5

CDR3: CASSYKLAAHNEQFF
V: TRBV6-5
J: TRBJ2-1

CDR3: CASSLDSGQPQHF
V: TRBV4-1
J: TRBJ1-5

CDR3: CASSLTSEQYF
V: TRBV5-6
J: TRBJ2-7

CDR3: CASSVEGGRTPDTGELFF
V: TRBV9
J: TRBJ2-2

CDR3: CASSGTSGGYEQYF
V: TRBV5-5
J: TRBJ2-7

CDR3: CASSVGLDGHEQYF
V: TRBV9
J: TRBJ2-7

CDR3: CASSPPGQNTEAFF
V: TRBV18
J: TRBJ1-1

CDR3: CASSPDTRNNEQFF
V: TRBV5-1
J: TRBJ2-1

CDR3: CASSFPGDRSPLHF
V: TRBV19
J: TRBJ1-6

CDR3: CASNLDRGSYEQYF
V: TRBV28
J: TRBJ2-7

CDR3: CASSQGVNTEAFF
V: TRBV4-1
J: TRBJ1-1

CDR3: CASSLGAYNEQFF
V: TRBV7-8
J: TRBJ2-1

CDR3: CASSRLAGGNNEQFF
V: TRBV2
J: TRBJ2-1

CDR3: CASSHVQGDGYTF
V: TRBV4-1
J: TRBJ1-2

CDR3: CASNKQGAENTEAFF
V: TRBV5-4
J: TRBJ1-1

CDR3: CASSEGGGDLWGQFF
V: TRBV9
J: TRBJ2-1

CDR3: CASSVDRTVGNQPQHF
V: TRBV2
J: TRBJ1-5